This T cell receptor beta chain was profiled in a study of T cell responses to AZD1222 COVID-19 vaccine. On this clone: Its antigen is not identified.

The CDR3 sequence is 15 residues long. CDR1 and CDR2 from the germline V gene are SGHRS and YFSETQ. The ends lost 5 bases at V and 5 bases at J; junction bases unmatched: 7. Study conclusions and caveats: The number of AZD1222 recipients seropositive at baseline was only 6 or 7. Vaccine-related CD4 TCRs covered spike, predominating at 160-218 and 743-854.

Generated by immunoSEQ multiplex PCR, the TCRdb table keeps only in-frame clones and is missing some. The sample consists of approximately 120,000 clones, roughly nine tenths of them appearing once. The chain uses TRBV5-1 and TRBJ2-3; TRBD2 matches 11 bases. The clonotype comes from an adult in good health. The source material was peripheral blood, sampled on day 0 of AZD1222 vaccination. The chain's CDR3 is CASRGLAEAGDTQYF. CDR3 bases: TGCGCCAGCAGGGGACTAGCGGAGGCGGGAGATACGCAGTATTTT. The whole variable domain, remainder taken from reference TRBV5-1 and TRBJ2-3, is KAGVTQTPRYLIKTRGQQVTLSCSPISGHRSVSWYQQTPGQGLQFLFEYFSETQRNKGNFPGRFSGRQFSNSRSEMNVSTLELGDSALYLCASRGLAEAGDTQYFGPGTRLTVL.